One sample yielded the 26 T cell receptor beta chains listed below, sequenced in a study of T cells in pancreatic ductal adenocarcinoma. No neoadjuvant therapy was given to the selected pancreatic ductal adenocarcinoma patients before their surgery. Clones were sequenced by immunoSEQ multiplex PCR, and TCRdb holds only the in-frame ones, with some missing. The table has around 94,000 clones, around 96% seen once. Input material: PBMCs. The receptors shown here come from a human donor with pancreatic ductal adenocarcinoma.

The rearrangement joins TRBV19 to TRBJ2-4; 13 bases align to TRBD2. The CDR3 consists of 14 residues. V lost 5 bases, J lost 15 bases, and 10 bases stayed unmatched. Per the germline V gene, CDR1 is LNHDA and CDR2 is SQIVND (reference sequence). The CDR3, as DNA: TGTGCCAGTAGTCCGGGACTAGCGGGAACTTTTGGGTACTTC. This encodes CASSPGLAGTFGYF.

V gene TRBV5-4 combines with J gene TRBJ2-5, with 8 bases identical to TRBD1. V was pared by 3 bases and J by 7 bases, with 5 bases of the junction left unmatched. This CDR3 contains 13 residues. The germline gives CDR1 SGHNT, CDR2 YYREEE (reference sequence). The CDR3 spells CASSSDRVVTQYF. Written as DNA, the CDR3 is TGTGCCAGCAGCTCGGACAGGGTAGTGACCCAGTACTTC.

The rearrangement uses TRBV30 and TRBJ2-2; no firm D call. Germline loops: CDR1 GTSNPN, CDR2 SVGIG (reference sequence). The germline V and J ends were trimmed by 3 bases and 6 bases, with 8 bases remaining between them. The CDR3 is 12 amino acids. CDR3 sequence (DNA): TGTGCCTGGAGCGAGGTCGCCGGGGAGCTGTTTTTT. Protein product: CAWSEVAGELFF.

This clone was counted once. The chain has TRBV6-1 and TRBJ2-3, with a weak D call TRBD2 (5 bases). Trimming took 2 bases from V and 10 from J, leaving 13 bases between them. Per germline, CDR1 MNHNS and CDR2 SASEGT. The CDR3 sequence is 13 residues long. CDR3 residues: CASSELSGYAQYF. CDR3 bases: TGTGCCAGCAGTGAACTATCGGGGTACGCGCAGTATTTT.

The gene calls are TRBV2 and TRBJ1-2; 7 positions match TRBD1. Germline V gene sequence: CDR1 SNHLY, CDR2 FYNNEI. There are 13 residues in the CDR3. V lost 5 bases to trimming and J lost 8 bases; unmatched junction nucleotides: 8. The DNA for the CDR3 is TGTGCCAGCAGTAAGACAGGGTTGGGAGGCTACACCTTC. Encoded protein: CASSKTGLGGYTF.

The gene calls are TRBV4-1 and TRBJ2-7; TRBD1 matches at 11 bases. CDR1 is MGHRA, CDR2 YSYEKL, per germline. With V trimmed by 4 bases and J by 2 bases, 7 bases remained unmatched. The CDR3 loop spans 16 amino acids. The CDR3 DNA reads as TGCGCCAGCAGCCCTGGACAGGGGGCTCTCCCCTACGAGCAGTACTTC. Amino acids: CASSPGQGALPYEQYF.

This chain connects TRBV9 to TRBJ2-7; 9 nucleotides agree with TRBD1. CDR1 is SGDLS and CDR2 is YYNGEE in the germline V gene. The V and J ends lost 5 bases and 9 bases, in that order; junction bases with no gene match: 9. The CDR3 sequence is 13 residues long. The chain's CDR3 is CASSAQGAAPQYF. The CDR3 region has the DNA TGTGCCAGCAGTGCACAGGGGGCTGCTCCGCAGTACTTC.

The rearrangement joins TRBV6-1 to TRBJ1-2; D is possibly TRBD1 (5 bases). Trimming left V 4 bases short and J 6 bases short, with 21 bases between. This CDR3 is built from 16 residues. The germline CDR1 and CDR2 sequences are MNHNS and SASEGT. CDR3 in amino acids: CASSARAGWRDDGYTF. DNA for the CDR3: TGTGCCAGCAGTGCCCGCGCAGGGTGGAGGGATGATGGCTACACCTTC.

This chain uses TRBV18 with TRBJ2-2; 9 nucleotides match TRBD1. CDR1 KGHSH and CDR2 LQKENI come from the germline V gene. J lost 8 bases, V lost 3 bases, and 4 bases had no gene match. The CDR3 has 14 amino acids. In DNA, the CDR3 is TGTGCCAGCTCACCCACAGGGGGCGGGGGGGAGCTGTTTTTT. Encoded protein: CASSPTGGGGELFF.

CDR3 loop: CASSNGQGGGPQHF. The DNA for the CDR3 is TGTGCCAGTAGTAATGGACAGGGGGGAGGGCCCCAGCATTTT. V usage is TRBV19 and J usage is TRBJ1-5, with 10 bases matching TRBD1. V lost 4 bases, J lost 9 bases, and 6 bases stayed unmatched. Germline values: CDR1 LNHDA, CDR2 SQIVND (reference sequence). This CDR3 is 14 amino acids long.

The chain's CDR3 is CSRSSGNTIYF. For the CDR3, the DNA is TGCAGCCGGAGCTCTGGAAACACCATATATTTT. J is TRBJ1-3 and V is TRBV20-1; D gene unclear. Germline-derived CDR1 and CDR2 are DFQATT and SNEGSKA (reference sequence). The CDR3 extends over 11 amino acids.

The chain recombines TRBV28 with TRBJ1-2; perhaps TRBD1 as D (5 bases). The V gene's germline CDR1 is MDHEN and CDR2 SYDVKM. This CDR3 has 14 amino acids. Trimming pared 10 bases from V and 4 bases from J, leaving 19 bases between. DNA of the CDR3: TGTGCCACTACACAATCGGGGGGGATCTATGGCTACACCTTC. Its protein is CATTQSGGIYGYTF.

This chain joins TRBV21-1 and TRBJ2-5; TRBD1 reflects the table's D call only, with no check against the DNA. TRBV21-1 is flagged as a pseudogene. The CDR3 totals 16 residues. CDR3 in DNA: TGTGCCAGCAGCAACAACAGGGAGATAGCTTGGGAGACCCAGTACTTC. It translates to CASSNNREIAWETQYF.

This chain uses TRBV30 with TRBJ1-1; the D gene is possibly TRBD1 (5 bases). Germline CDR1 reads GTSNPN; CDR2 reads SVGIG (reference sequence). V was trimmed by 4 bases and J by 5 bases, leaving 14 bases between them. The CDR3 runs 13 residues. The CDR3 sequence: CAWTPGGETEAFF. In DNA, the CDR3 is TGTGCCTGGACCCCGGGGGGGGAGACTGAAGCTTTCTTT.

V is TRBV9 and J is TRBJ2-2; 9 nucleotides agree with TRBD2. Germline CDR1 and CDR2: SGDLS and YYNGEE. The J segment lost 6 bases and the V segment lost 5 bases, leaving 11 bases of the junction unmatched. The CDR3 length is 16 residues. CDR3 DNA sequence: TGTGCCAGCAGTTTTAGCGGGAGTTTTTTCGCCGGGGAGCTGTTTTTT. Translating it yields CASSFSGSFFAGELFF.

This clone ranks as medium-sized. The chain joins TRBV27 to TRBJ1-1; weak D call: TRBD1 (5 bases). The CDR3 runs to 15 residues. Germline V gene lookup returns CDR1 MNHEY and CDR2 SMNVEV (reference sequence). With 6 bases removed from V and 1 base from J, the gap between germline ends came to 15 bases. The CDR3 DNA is TGTGCCAGCAGGTGGACTCCGGGGGGGAACACTGAAGCTTTCTTT. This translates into CASRWTPGGNTEAFF.

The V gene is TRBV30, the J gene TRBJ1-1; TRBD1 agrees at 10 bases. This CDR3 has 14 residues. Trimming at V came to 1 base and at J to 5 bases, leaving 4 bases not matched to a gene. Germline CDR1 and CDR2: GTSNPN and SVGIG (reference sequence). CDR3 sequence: CAWSAWTGGTEAFF. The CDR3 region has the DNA TGTGCCTGGAGTGCCTGGACAGGGGGGACTGAAGCTTTCTTT.

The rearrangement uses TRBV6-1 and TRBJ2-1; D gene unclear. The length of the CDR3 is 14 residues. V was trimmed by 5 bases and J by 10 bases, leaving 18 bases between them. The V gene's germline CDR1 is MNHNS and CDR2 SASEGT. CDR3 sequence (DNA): TGTGCCAGCAGTCCCCTGGAGCCGTTCAGAGAGCAGTTCTTC. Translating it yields CASSPLEPFREQFF.

The DNA for the CDR3 is TGCGCCAGCAGTCGGGCGGGAGGGTCTTACAATGAGCAGTTCTTC. It yields the protein CASSRAGGSYNEQFF. This chain joins TRBV5-1 and TRBJ2-1; TRBD2 matches 9 bases. This CDR3 spans 15 amino acids. Per germline, CDR1 SGHRS and CDR2 YFSETQ. The trim removed 5 bases at V and 4 bases at J, leaving 7 bases unmatched.

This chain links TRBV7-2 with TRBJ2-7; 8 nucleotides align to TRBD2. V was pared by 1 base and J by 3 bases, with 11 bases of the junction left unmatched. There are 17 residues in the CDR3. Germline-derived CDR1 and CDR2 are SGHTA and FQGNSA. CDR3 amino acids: CASSLGRLAREGYEQYF. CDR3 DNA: TGTGCCAGCAGCTTAGGCCGACTAGCGAGAGAGGGCTACGAGCAGTACTTC.

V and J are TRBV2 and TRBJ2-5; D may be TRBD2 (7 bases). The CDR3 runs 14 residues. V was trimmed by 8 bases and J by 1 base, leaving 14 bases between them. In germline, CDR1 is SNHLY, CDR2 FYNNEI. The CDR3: CASGLGGAQETQYF. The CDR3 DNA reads TGTGCCAGCGGACTAGGGGGTGCCCAAGAGACCCAGTACTTC.

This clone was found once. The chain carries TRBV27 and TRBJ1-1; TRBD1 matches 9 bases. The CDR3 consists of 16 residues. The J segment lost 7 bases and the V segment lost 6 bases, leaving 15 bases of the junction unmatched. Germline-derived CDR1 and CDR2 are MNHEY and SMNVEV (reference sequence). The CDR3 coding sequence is TGTGCCAGCAGCCCCGGCTCGGACAGGGGCTGGAGTGAAGCTTTCTTT. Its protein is CASSPGSDRGWSEAFF.

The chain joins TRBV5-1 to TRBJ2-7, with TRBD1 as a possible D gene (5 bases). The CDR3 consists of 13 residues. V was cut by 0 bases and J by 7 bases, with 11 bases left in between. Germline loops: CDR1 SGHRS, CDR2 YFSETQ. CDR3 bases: TGCGCCAGCAGCTTGGAGCAGGGCATAGAGCAGTACTTC. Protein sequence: CASSLEQGIEQYF.

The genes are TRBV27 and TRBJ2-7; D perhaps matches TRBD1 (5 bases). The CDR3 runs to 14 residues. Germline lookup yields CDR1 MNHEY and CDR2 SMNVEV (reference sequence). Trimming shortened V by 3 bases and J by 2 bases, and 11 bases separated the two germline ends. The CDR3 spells CASSFARATYEQYF. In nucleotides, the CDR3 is TGTGCCAGCAGTTTTGCCAGGGCCACCTACGAGCAGTACTTC.

CDR3 nucleotide sequence: TGTGCCAGCAGCTTCCAGCGGGAGGTAAACGAGCAGTACTTC. Amino acid sequence: CASSFQREVNEQYF. The chain combines TRBV5-4 with TRBJ2-7, with TRBD2 matching 9 bases. Looked up from germline, CDR1 is SGHNT and CDR2 is YYREEE (reference sequence). The CDR3 extends over 14 amino acids. V shed 2 bases and J 5 bases; nucleotides not matched to a gene: 5.

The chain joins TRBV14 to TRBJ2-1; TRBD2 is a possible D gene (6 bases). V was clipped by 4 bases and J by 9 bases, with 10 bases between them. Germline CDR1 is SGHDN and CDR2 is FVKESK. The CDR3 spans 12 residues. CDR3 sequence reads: CASSRDWAEQFF. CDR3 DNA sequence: TGTGCCAGCAGCCGGGACTGGGCTGAGCAGTTCTTC.